The 13 T cell receptor beta chains listed next were all sequenced from one sample in a study of cytomegalovirus exposure and HLA in healthy donors. Primers: 60 Vbeta forward and 13 Jbeta reverse. Profiling relied on immunoSEQ multiplex PCR, and the TCRdb table lists in-frame clones only, not all of them. The data contain around 40,000 clones, roughly 87% of them singletons. Sequenced: PBMCs. The source is a woman in her forties in good health and CMV-seropositive.

The chain employs TRBV27 and TRBJ2-7, with 7 positions matching TRBD2. J was trimmed by 2 bases and V by 3 bases; bases with no gene match: 4. This CDR3 comprises 14 residues. Germline V gene data show CDR1 as MNHEY and CDR2 as SMNVEV (reference sequence). CDR3 in amino acids: CASSFTSVPYEQYF. The CDR3 region has the DNA TGTGCCAGCAGTTTCACTAGCGTTCCCTACGAGCAGTACTTC.

In DNA form, the CDR3 reads TGTGCCAGCAGTCCCCTTCGGGCGGGAATCAGGGTCTCGTCCAAAAACATTCAGTACTTC. This translates into CASSPLRAGIRVSSKNIQYF. The chain has TRBV27 and TRBJ2-4; D might be TRBD2 (6 bases). V lost 5 bases and J lost 2, with 28 bases in between. The CDR3 totals 20 residues. CDR1 and CDR2 from the germline V gene are MNHEY and SMNVEV (reference sequence).

The rearrangement links TRBV27 to TRBJ2-7; 7 bases align to TRBD1. Trimming at V came to 7 bases and at J to 4 bases, leaving 16 bases not matched to a gene. In germline, CDR1 is MNHEY, CDR2 SMNVEV (reference sequence). CDR3 size: 16 residues. CDR3: CASTKGMGQPLYEQYF. The DNA for the CDR3 is TGTGCCAGCACCAAGGGGATGGGACAGCCTTTATACGAGCAGTACTTC.

The J gene is TRBJ2-3, the V gene TRBV5-4, with 7 bases identical to TRBD2. This CDR3 is 15 amino acids long. After removal of 3 bases from V and 2 bases from J, the junction contained 6 bases not matched to a gene. Germline-derived CDR1 and CDR2 are SGHNT and YYREEE (reference sequence). The CDR3 reads CASSWEGANTDTQYF. The CDR3 DNA sequence: TGTGCCAGCAGCTGGGAGGGTGCGAACACAGATACGCAGTATTTT.

The V and J genes are TRBV28 and TRBJ1-5, with TRBD1 as a possible D gene (5 bases). The V gene lost 1 base and the J gene lost 5 bases, with 9 bases spanning the gap. The germline V gene has CDR1 MDHEN and CDR2 SYDVKM. This CDR3 has 14 residues. Here the CDR3 reads CASSLYQGDQPQHF. CDR3 DNA sequence: TGTGCCAGCAGTTTATACCAGGGCGATCAGCCCCAGCATTTT. Full variable domain (remainder filled in from reference TRBV28 and TRBJ1-5): DVKVTQSSRYLVKRTGEKVFLECVQDMDHENMFWYRQDPGLGLRLIYFSYDVKMKEKGDIPEGYSVSREKKERFSLILESASTNQTSMYLCASSLYQGDQPQHFGDGTRLSIL.

V and J are TRBV14 and TRBJ2-7; D perhaps matches TRBD2 (6 bases). V was trimmed by 4 bases and J by 0 bases, leaving 19 bases between them. The CDR3 is 17 amino acids. The V gene's germline CDR1 is SGHDN and CDR2 FVKESK. The DNA for the CDR3 is TGTGCCAGCAGCCGACCCGGCGGAGGGCTGGGCTCCTACGAGCAGTACTTC. Translation gives CASSRPGGGLGSYEQYF.

The chain employs TRBV5-1 and TRBJ2-7; 10 nucleotides match TRBD1. This CDR3 comprises 17 residues. Per germline, CDR1 SGHRS and CDR2 YFSETQ. J gave up 1 base and V 0 bases, and 7 bases lay outside the gene matches. The CDR3 protein is CASSLGPADRGSYEQYF. DNA for the CDR3: TGCGCCAGCAGCTTGGGGCCTGCGGACAGGGGGTCCTACGAGCAGTACTTC.

The chain recombines TRBV27 with TRBJ1-3; no definite D call. Trimming pared 5 bases from V and 0 bases from J, leaving 14 bases between. Germline-derived CDR1 and CDR2 are MNHEY and SMNVEV (reference sequence). The CDR3 has 16 residues. The CDR3 DNA reads as TGTGCCAGCAGTCCCGAGGCATCCTACTCTGGAAACACCATATATTTT. As protein: CASSPEASYSGNTIYF.

The count of this clone is one. This chain links TRBV7-9 with TRBJ1-5, with D maybe TRBD1 (5 bases). This CDR3 is built from 13 residues. The V and J ends lost 2 bases and 7 bases respectively, with 9 bases between them. Germline values: CDR1 SEHNR, CDR2 FQNEAQ (reference sequence). This CDR3 reads CASSLQGGQPQHF. CDR3 nucleotides: TGTGCCAGCAGCTTACAGGGAGGGCAGCCCCAGCATTTT. The full variable domain, with the rest looked up from reference TRBV7-9 and TRBJ1-5, is DTGVSQNPRHKITKRGQNVTFRCDPISEHNRLYWYRQTLGQGPEFLTYFQNEAQLEKSRLLSDRFSAERPKGSFSTLEIQRTEQGDSAMYLCASSLQGGQPQHFGDGTRLSIL.

The sample holds a few counts of this clone. V gene TRBV2 combines with J gene TRBJ2-1, with TRBD1 matching 12 bases. CDR1 and CDR2 from the germline V gene are SNHLY and FYNNEI. V shed 8 bases, J shed 10 bases, and the junction held 9 bases outside the gene matches. The length of the CDR3 is 14 residues. The CDR3 loop is CASFRDRGLREQFF. CDR3 DNA: TGTGCCAGCTTCCGGGACAGGGGGCTTAGGGAGCAGTTCTTC.

V is TRBV5-1 and J is TRBJ2-1; TRBD1 is a possible D gene (6 bases). This CDR3 contains 16 residues. CDR1 and CDR2 (germline): SGHRS, YFSETQ. V lost 0 bases, J lost 3 bases, and 13 bases lay in between. The DNA of the CDR3 is TGCGCCAGCAGCTTGGGACACAGGGATAGCTACAATGAGCAGTTCTTC. Translated: CASSLGHRDSYNEQFF.

In its sample, this clone was seen once. For the CDR3, the DNA is TGCGCCAGCAGCCAAAAAGATCCTAGCGGGAGAAAGGTAAGCACAGATACGCAGTATTTT. Its protein product is CASSQKDPSGRKVSTDTQYF. V usage is TRBV4-1 and J usage is TRBJ2-3; 10 bases agree with TRBD2. J lost 0 bases, V lost 2 bases, and 14 bases had no gene match. The CDR3 has 20 residues. Looked up from germline, CDR1 is MGHRA and CDR2 is YSYEKL.

This clone was observed once. The same CDR3 is also encoded by other DNA sequences in this sample. The chain joins TRBV7-9 to TRBJ1-1, with D hard to call. CDR3 length: 12 amino acids. V was pared by 3 bases and J by 4 bases, with 6 bases between. Germline CDR1 reads SEHNR; CDR2 reads FQNEAQ (reference sequence). The CDR3 sequence is CASSFSGTEAFF. CDR3 bases: TGTGCCAGCAGCTTTAGCGGCACTGAAGCTTTCTTT. The variable domain in full, with the rest retrieved from reference TRBV7-9 and TRBJ1-1, is DTGVSQNPRHKITKRGQNVTFRCDPISEHNRLYWYRQTLGQGPEFLTYFQNEAQLEKSRLLSDRFSAERPKGSFSTLEIQRTEQGDSAMYLCASSFSGTEAFFGQGTRLTVV.